The 30 T cell receptor beta chains below all came from one sample that was sequenced in a study of T cell responses to AZD1222 COVID-19 vaccine (dated by TCRdb to about 2021). The time point label, as the study defines it: baseline before first vaccination. The library was generated by the immunoSEQ multiplex PCR assay. Not all clones reach the TCRdb copy of this immuneACCESS table, which keeps in-frame sequences only. Checked studies attribute under half of the gap to unresolved V genes and leave the rest unexplained. In all, the sample holds 150,000 to 200,000 clones, and roughly 92% of those were seen once. About 9.4% of the sample rests with the top ten. The sequences come from peripheral blood, collected on day 0 of AZD1222 vaccination. The source of these receptors is an adult in good health.

The chain links TRBV5-6 to TRBJ1-6; TRBD1 matches at 7 bases. CDR1 is SGHDT, CDR2 YYEEEE, per germline. The J segment lost 7 bases and the V segment lost 4 bases, leaving 8 bases of the junction unmatched. This CDR3 contains 15 residues. CDR3 sequence (DNA): TGTGCCAGCAGCCGGACCGGGACAGTCAATTCACCCCTCCACTTT. Protein: CASSRTGTVNSPLHF. Supplemented by reference TRBV5-6 and TRBJ1-6, the full variable domain reads DAGVTQSPTHLIKTRGQQVTLRCSPKSGHDTVSWYQQALGQGPQFIFQYYEEEERQRGNFPDRFSGHQFPNYSSELNVNALLLGDSALYLCASSRTGTVNSPLHFGNGTRLTVT.

The J gene is TRBJ2-1, the V gene TRBV27; D possibly corresponds to TRBD2 (5 bases). The ends were cut back, 6 bases at V and 7 bases at J, with 22 bases in the middle. The V gene's germline CDR1 is MNHEY and CDR2 SMNVEV (reference sequence). This CDR3 has 16 amino acids. CDR3 in DNA: TGTGCCAGCAGCCCCACCCGGGAAACCAGTAGGAATGAGCAGTTCTTC. Protein sequence: CASSPTRETSRNEQFF.

The J gene is TRBJ2-1, the V gene TRBV6-5; tentative D call: TRBD1 (5 bases). This CDR3 is 13 amino acids long. Germline V gene sequence: CDR1 MNHEY, CDR2 SVGAGI. The V gene lost 7 bases and the J gene lost 4 bases, with 11 bases spanning the gap. The CDR3 nucleotides are TGTGCCAGCAATTCTGACAGTTACAATGAGCAGTTCTTC. Amino acids: CASNSDSYNEQFF.

This sequence joins TRBV7-9 and TRBJ1-2, with 7 positions matching TRBD1. Germline CDR1 and CDR2: SEHNR and FQNEAQ (reference sequence). This CDR3 region has 16 residues. The ends lost 1 base at V and 8 bases at J; junction bases unmatched: 13. CDR3 coding DNA: TGTGCCAGCAGCTTAGTGGGGGACAGAGTCAGTAGGGGCTACACCTTC. Protein product: CASSLVGDRVSRGYTF.

Judged by abundance, this clone is medium-sized (0.01 to 0.1%). The chain has TRBV2 and TRBJ1-1; TRBD1 is a possible D gene (5 bases). CDR3 size: 14 residues. V gave up 7 bases and J gave up 8 bases, with 20 bases separating them. Germline V gene sequence: CDR1 SNHLY, CDR2 FYNNEI. The CDR3 spells CASKGAGSSQEAFF. DNA for the CDR3: TGTGCCAGCAAAGGGGCGGGATCTAGTCAGGAAGCTTTCTTT.

The chain has TRBV24-1 and TRBJ2-5; 7 positions match TRBD1. This CDR3 region has 14 residues. V lost 3 bases, J lost 3 bases, and 3 bases stayed unmatched. Germline V CDR1 and CDR2: KGHDR, SFDVKD. The CDR3 DNA reads TGTGCCACCAGTGATGAGGGGACAGAAGAGACCCAGTACTTC. This encodes CATSDEGTEETQYF.

The chain joins TRBV4-1 to TRBJ2-7; 10 nucleotides agree with TRBD2. V lost 2 bases to trimming and J lost 3 bases; unmatched junction nucleotides: 16. Germline CDR1 is MGHRA and CDR2 is YSYEKL. This CDR3 comprises 19 residues. Here the CDR3 DNA reads TGCGCCAGCAGCCAAAGTTTATTGAGCGGGAGGGCCGTCAACTACGAGCAGTACTTC. Translating gives CASSQSLLSGRAVNYEQYF.

The chain combines TRBV15 with TRBJ1-3, with a weak D call TRBD1 (6 bases). Germline lookup yields CDR1 LNHNV and CDR2 YYDKDF (reference sequence). CDR3 length: 16 amino acids. Trimming took 0 bases from V and 0 from J, leaving 9 bases between them. CDR3 DNA: TGTGCCACCAGCAGAGATAGGGGGACCTCTGGAAACACCATATATTTT. Translating gives CATSRDRGTSGNTIYF.

V gene TRBV30 combines with J gene TRBJ2-7; 14 bases line up with TRBD2. The CDR3 is made up of 18 amino acids. From germline, CDR1 is GTSNPN and CDR2 SVGIG (reference sequence). The V and J ends lost 0 bases and 0 bases, in that order; junction bases with no gene match: 7. CDR3 in DNA: TGTGCCTGGAGTGTAGGGACTAGCGGGAGTCCTAGCTCCTACGAGCAGTACTTC. Its protein product is CAWSVGTSGSPSSYEQYF. Drawing the rest from reference TRBV30 and TRBJ2-7, the complete variable domain is SQTIHQWPATLVQPVGSPLSLECTVEGTSNPNLYWYRQAAGRGLQLLFYSVGIGQISSEVPQNLSASRPQDRQFILSSKKLLLSDSGFYLCAWSVGTSGSPSSYEQYFGPGTRLTVT.

The chain links TRBV29-1 to TRBJ2-1, with D perhaps TRBD2 (7 bases). The CDR3 runs to 11 residues. CDR1 and CDR2 (germline): SQVTM, ANQGSEA. Trimming pared 4 bases from V and 15 bases from J, leaving 16 bases between. CDR3 sequence (DNA): TGCAGCGTTGGGCGGGGGCCCGGGCTGTTCTTC. Amino acid sequence: CSVGRGPGLFF.

The rearrangement joins TRBV5-6 to TRBJ2-2; 7 positions agree with TRBD2. The junction had 7 bases not matched to a gene; V was cut back by 4 bases and J by 7 bases. Germline V gene sequence: CDR1 SGHDT, CDR2 YYEEEE. CDR3 size: 14 residues. The CDR3 sequence: CASSRDYLGGELFF. CDR3 sequence (DNA): TGTGCCAGCAGCCGGGACTACCTCGGCGGGGAGCTGTTTTTT. Using reference TRBV5-6 and TRBJ2-2 for the parts outside the CDR3, the full variable domain is DAGVTQSPTHLIKTRGQQVTLRCSPKSGHDTVSWYQQALGQGPQFIFQYYEEEERQRGNFPDRFSGHQFPNYSSELNVNALLLGDSALYLCASSRDYLGGELFFGEGSRLTVL.

The rearrangement uses TRBV29-1 and TRBJ2-3; 14 bases align to TRBD2. The CDR3 contains 14 residues. The ends lost 4 bases at V and 10 bases at J; junction bases unmatched: 7. The germline V gene encodes CDR1 SQVTM and CDR2 ANQGSEA. CDR3 region: CSVGGGLAGASQYF. CDR3 sequence (DNA): TGCAGCGTTGGAGGGGGACTAGCGGGAGCTTCGCAGTATTTT.

The chain is built from TRBV5-4 and TRBJ1-1; 7 bases fit TRBD1. Germline V gene lookup returns CDR1 SGHNT and CDR2 YYREEE (reference sequence). Trimming at V came to 4 bases and at J to 1 base, leaving 4 bases not matched to a gene. This CDR3 is built from 14 residues. The CDR3 coding sequence is TGTGCCAGCAGCGCGACAGGGAAGAACACTGAAGCTTTCTTT. Encoded protein: CASSATGKNTEAFF.

This clone was seen a single time. This chain joins TRBV18 and TRBJ1-2; 7 nucleotides line up with TRBD1. With V trimmed by 2 bases and J by 4 bases, 10 bases remained unmatched. Germline CDR1 is KGHSH and CDR2 is LQKENI. CDR3 length: 16 residues. In DNA form, the CDR3 reads TGTGCCAGCTCACCAGATCTGTTACAGGGGTCCTATGGCTACACCTTC. Protein product: CASSPDLLQGSYGYTF.

The chain carries TRBV19 and TRBJ2-1, with D possibly TRBD2 on 6 matching bases. The CDR3 has 16 residues. Trimming pared 1 base from V and 5 bases from J, leaving 15 bases between. CDR1 and CDR2 (germline): LNHDA, SQIVND (reference sequence). CDR3 sequence (DNA): TGTGCCAGTAGTATAGGGGGAGGAGGAAGGCACAATGAGCAGTTCTTC. It is translated as CASSIGGGGRHNEQFF.

The genes are TRBV6-4 and TRBJ1-2, with TRBD1 identical over 7 bases. CDR1 is MRHNA and CDR2 is SNTAGT in the germline V gene. The J segment lost 4 bases and the V segment lost 4 bases, leaving 9 bases of the junction unmatched. This CDR3 is 15 amino acids long. The CDR3 loop is CASSAYTGVGYGYTF. The CDR3 DNA reads TGTGCCAGCAGTGCCTACACAGGGGTTGGCTATGGCTACACCTTC.

The chain has TRBV2 and TRBJ2-3; unclear D gene. Deletions cut 2 bases from V and 5 bases from J, with 8 bases between. The CDR3 consists of 13 residues. Looked up from germline, CDR1 is SNHLY and CDR2 is FYNNEI. The CDR3 reads CASSEQPIDTQYF. The CDR3, as DNA: TGTGCCAGCAGTGAACAGCCGATAGATACGCAGTATTTT.

This chain uses TRBV11-2 with TRBJ2-1, with D uncertain. Germline CDR1 and CDR2: SGHAT and FQNNGV. This CDR3 has 12 amino acids. The V and J ends lost 1 base and 8 bases respectively, with 6 bases between them. CDR3 nucleotides: TGTGCCAGCAGCTTAGGTTCGGATGAGCAGTTCTTC. Its translation is CASSLGSDEQFF.

J is TRBJ1-1 and V is TRBV28; D gene ambiguous. The CDR3 consists of 14 residues. The V gene lost 6 bases and the J gene lost 0 bases, with 11 bases spanning the gap. Per the germline V gene, CDR1 is MDHEN and CDR2 is SYDVKM. As DNA, the CDR3 is TGTGCCAGCAGGACCCAGAACCTGAACACTGAAGCTTTCTTT. It yields the protein CASRTQNLNTEAFF.

This clone was found once. The chain has TRBV9 and TRBJ2-3; D remains ambiguous. Trimming removed 3 bases from V and 3 bases from J, with 14 bases in between. Germline V CDR1 and CDR2: SGDLS, YYNGEE. The CDR3 length is 15 residues. The CDR3 DNA sequence: TGTGCCAGCAGCGCGGACCAATCCCCGACAGATACGCAGTATTTT. Protein sequence: CASSADQSPTDTQYF.

V usage is TRBV2 and J usage is TRBJ1-5, with D perhaps TRBD1 (5 bases). Between the trimmed V and J ends, which lost 5 bases and 3 bases, there was a span of 8 bases. CDR3 length equals 13 residues. The V gene's germline CDR1 is SNHLY and CDR2 FYNNEI. The CDR3 bases are TGTGCCAGCAGTCGACAGAACAATCAGCCCCAGCATTTT. This codes for CASSRQNNQPQHF.

CDR3 sequence: CATTPPRMTQETQYF. The CDR3 DNA follows: TGTGCCACTACTCCCCCGAGGATGACCCAAGAGACCCAGTACTTC. V and J are TRBV7-9 and TRBJ2-5; D unclear. CDR3 length equals 15 residues. The germline V gene has CDR1 SEHNR and CDR2 FQNEAQ (reference sequence). The germline V and J ends were trimmed by 10 bases and 1 base, with 19 bases remaining between them.

The V call is TRBV30, the J call TRBJ1-1; possibly TRBD1 for D (5 bases). Trimming pared 4 bases from V and 10 bases from J, leaving 16 bases between. This CDR3 is 12 amino acids long. The V gene's germline CDR1 is GTSNPN and CDR2 SVGIG (reference sequence). This CDR3 is CAWNPDIPGAFF. The CDR3 region has the DNA TGTGCCTGGAACCCGGACATTCCGGGAGCTTTCTTT.

The chain joins TRBV16 to TRBJ1-2, with 9 nucleotides matching TRBD1. The length of the CDR3 is 17 residues. In germline, CDR1 is KGHSY, CDR2 FQNENV. V lost 5 bases and J lost 3; bases outside the gene matches: 13. This CDR3 is CASSWGPGTGLYYGYTF. The CDR3 DNA reads as TGTGCCAGCAGCTGGGGTCCCGGGACAGGGCTTTACTATGGCTACACCTTC.

The DNA for the CDR3 is TGCAGCGTCGCCTTCACTGAAGCTTTCTTT. Encoded protein: CSVAFTEAFF. The genes are TRBV29-1 and TRBJ1-1, with no clear D. This CDR3 has 10 residues. Germline V gene data show CDR1 as SQVTM and CDR2 as ANQGSEA. V lost 6 bases and J 4 bases, leaving 6 bases between the germline ends. The entire variable domain, with the rest obtained from reference TRBV29-1 and TRBJ1-1, is as follows: SAVISQKPSRDICQRGTSLTIQCQVDSQVTMMFWYRQQPGQSLTLIATANQGSEATYESGFVIDKFPISRPNLTFSTLTVSNMSPEDSSIYLCSVAFTEAFFGQGTRLTVV.

This rearrangement joins TRBV2 to TRBJ1-2; 8 bases are a match to TRBD1. Germline V gene sequence: CDR1 SNHLY, CDR2 FYNNEI. The CDR3 spans 14 residues. V lost 7 bases to trimming and J lost 7 bases; unmatched junction nucleotides: 11. CDR3: CASNLLGQGSGYTF. The CDR3 nucleotides read TGTGCCAGCAACCTACTTGGACAGGGCTCTGGCTACACCTTC.

The gene calls are TRBV3-1 (or the pseudogene TRBV3-2) and TRBJ2-2; 7 bases are a match to TRBD1. CDR3 length: 16 residues. V was pared by 5 bases and J by 3 bases, with 9 bases of the junction left unmatched. From germline, CDR1 is LGHDT and CDR2 YNNKEL (reference sequence). DNA for the CDR3: TGTGCCAGCAGCAACCGACAGGGCCGTCACACCGGGGAGCTGTTTTTT. Protein: CASSNRQGRHTGELFF.

J is TRBJ1-3 and V is TRBV27, with TRBD1 as a possible D gene (5 bases). The CDR3 length is 13 residues. Deletions cut 8 bases from V and 3 bases from J, with 11 bases between. The germline CDR1 and CDR2 sequences are MNHEY and SMNVEV (reference sequence). The DNA for the CDR3 is TGTGCCAGCCGAGCGGGGCTTGGAAACACCATATATTTT. Protein: CASRAGLGNTIYF.

V and J are TRBV5-4 and TRBJ2-3, with 10 positions matching TRBD2. CDR1 and CDR2 from the germline V gene are SGHNT and YYREEE (reference sequence). The CDR3 totals 17 residues. The V gene end was trimmed by 2 bases and the J gene end by 6 bases; junction bases not matched to a gene: 12. CDR3 sequence: CASSFRTEAGGRDTQYF. The CDR3 bases are TGTGCCAGCAGCTTCCGGACCGAAGCGGGGGGGCGGGATACGCAGTATTTT.

V gene TRBV12-3 or TRBV12-4 combines with J gene TRBJ2-3, with D hard to call. This CDR3 spans 12 amino acids. The V and J ends lost 4 bases and 6 bases respectively, with 8 bases between them. The CDR3 reads CASSYVGDTQYF. The CDR3 DNA reads TGTGCCAGCAGTTATGTCGGGGATACGCAGTATTTT.